The clone carrying this TCR beta chain was detected only a few times. Library preparation (for TCRbeta) was performed with unique molecular identifiers. Each CDR3 protein gets one entry after TCRdb re-called the PCR reads with MiXCR. The data contain hundreds of thousands of distinct CDR3 sequences, 15% to 20% of them singletons. The CDR3 runs 20 residues. Germline CDR1 and CDR2: LGHDT and YNNKEL (reference sequence). Deletions cut 1 base from V and 1 base from J, with 23 bases between. This sample is drawn from a study of T-cell reconstitution after alpha-beta-depleted transplantation in children. This rearrangement joins TRBV3-1 to TRBJ2-4; D tentatively fits TRBD1 or TRBD2 (7 bases each). This TCR was sampled from a male patient between 10 and 17 years old who had a stem cell transplant for acute lymphoblastic leukemia, so the T cells may come from the graft donor. Sequenced here: PBMCs, mostly from graft donor cells, sampled 360 days after TCRalphabeta/CD19-depleted stem cell transplant. The CDR3, as DNA: TGTGCCAGCAGCCAAGTCCGGGGACTACCCCCAGGGGGGGCCAAAAACATTCAGTACTTC. It is translated as CASSQVRGLPPGGAKNIQYF.